Following are 29 T cell receptor beta chains from one sample sequenced in a study of CD8+ T cells in alopecia areata. Reverse transcription of extracted RNA yielded cDNA, which provided the sequencing template. Profiled with immunoSEQ multiplex PCR; TCRdb holds only in-frame clones, not every one. The sample carries around 100,000 clones, around three quarters recorded once. Treatment meaning: oral pan-JAK inhibitor, 5-10 mg twice daily. The sequencing here drew on CD8+ T cells sorted from blood, taken around week 44, from a patient treated with tofacitinib. All receptors come from a human donor with alopecia areata.

CDR3 in DNA: TGTGCCAGCAGTTCGGGACTAGCGGAATCCTACAATGAGCAGTTCTTC. Its translation: CASSSGLAESYNEQFF. The gene calls are TRBV27 and TRBJ2-1; 11 bases are shared with TRBD2. CDR1 and CDR2 from the germline V gene are MNHEY and SMNVEV (reference sequence). V trimming: 4 bases; J trimming: 1 base; junction bases outside the gene matches: 3. The length of the CDR3 is 16 residues.

The V gene is TRBV10-2, the J gene TRBJ1-2, with 8 bases that match TRBD1. The CDR3 covers 15 residues. The J segment lost 2 bases and the V segment lost 0 bases, leaving 2 bases of the junction unmatched. Germline loops: CDR1 WSHSY, CDR2 SAAADI. CDR3 nucleotides: TGCGCCAGCAGTGAGTCCCGGACAGGGAACTATGGCTACACCTTC. Translation: CASSESRTGNYGYTF.

The genes are TRBV6-5 and TRBJ1-1; D call uncertain. There are 13 residues in the CDR3. V gave up 0 bases and J gave up 2 bases, with 4 bases separating them. The germline gives CDR1 MNHEY, CDR2 SVGAGI. The CDR3 sequence is CASSYSANTEAFF. As DNA, the CDR3 is TGTGCCAGCAGTTACTCGGCTAACACTGAAGCTTTCTTT.

To note about this clone: A read error may produce the germline difference seen at one junction end. The V and J genes are TRBV5-1 and TRBJ2-7, with a possible D match to TRBD2 (6 bases). Germline CDR1 is SGHRS and CDR2 is YFSETQ. CDR3 length: 15 amino acids. CDR3 nucleotides: TGCGCCAGCAGCTTGGAAGGAGGGATGGTCTACGGGCAGTACTTC. Residues: CASSLEGGMVYGQYF.

V usage is TRBV6-1 and J usage is TRBJ2-7; 9 bases agree with TRBD1. V trimming: 3 bases; J trimming: 5 bases; junction bases outside the gene matches: 5. The germline CDR1 and CDR2 sequences are MNHNS and SASEGT. This CDR3 region has 14 residues. The CDR3, as DNA: TGTGCCAGCAGTGAGGGACAGGGTTTCGACGAGCAGTACTTC. Protein sequence: CASSEGQGFDEQYF.

Comments on this clone: The identical CDR3 is also encoded by other nucleotide sequences in the sample. This chain joins TRBV29-1 and TRBJ2-1; 8 bases map to TRBD2. CDR1 is SQVTM and CDR2 is ANQGSEA in the germline V gene. Trimming at V came to 3 bases and at J to 10 bases, leaving 8 bases not matched to a gene. This CDR3 contains 13 residues. CDR3 in amino acids: CSVDPGTSVEQFF. The CDR3 DNA reads TGCAGCGTTGATCCCGGGACTAGTGTGGAGCAGTTCTTC.

V usage is TRBV30 and J usage is TRBJ2-1, with 10 bases identical to TRBD2. Per germline, CDR1 GTSNPN and CDR2 SVGIG (reference sequence). CDR3 length: 17 residues. V shed 1 base, J shed 3 bases, and the junction held 9 bases outside the gene matches. CDR3 nucleotides: TGTGCCTGGAGTGAAACAGAGCGGGGGGGCGACTACAATGAGCAGTTCTTC. Translated: CAWSETERGGDYNEQFF.

This clone was recorded only once. The CDR3 DNA reads TGTGCCAGCAGCACCGGGACAGGGGATCCCTACGAGCAGTACTTC. It is translated as CASSTGTGDPYEQYF. The chain employs TRBV5-6 and TRBJ2-7, with 10 positions matching TRBD1. Germline values: CDR1 SGHDT, CDR2 YYEEEE. V trimming: 4 bases; J trimming: 2 bases; junction bases outside the gene matches: 6. CDR3 length: 15 residues.

This clone occurred a few times. The chain carries TRBV7-2 and TRBJ2-3; weak D call: TRBD1 (5 bases). CDR1 and CDR2 (germline): SGHTA, FQGNSA. V was pared by 8 bases and J by 1 base, with 13 bases between. The CDR3 is made up of 14 amino acids. CDR3: CASSKGAGTDTQYF. CDR3 DNA sequence: TGTGCCAGCTCCAAAGGGGCGGGCACAGATACGCAGTATTTT.

This chain connects TRBV11-2 to TRBJ2-3; TRBD1 matches at 9 bases. The CDR3 loop spans 15 amino acids. V was clipped by 6 bases and J by 6 bases; unmatched bases: 10. CDR1 and CDR2 from the germline V gene are SGHAT and FQNNGV. CDR3 amino acids: CASRRRDRVADTQYF. The DNA for the CDR3 is TGTGCCAGCAGACGCCGGGACAGGGTAGCGGATACGCAGTATTTT.

This clone occurred a few times. The chain recombines TRBV7-3 with TRBJ2-1; TRBD2 matches at 7 bases. CDR3 length: 14 residues. Germline V gene sequence: CDR1 SGHTA, CDR2 FQGTGA. Germline trimming cut 6 bases from V and 5 bases from J; bases unmatched to any gene: 7. DNA for the CDR3: TGTGCCAGCAGTGACGGTCGGGGGGACAATGAGCAGTTCTTC. This codes for CASSDGRGDNEQFF.

This chain links TRBV28 with TRBJ2-1; D possibly corresponds to TRBD2 (5 bases). From germline, CDR1 is MDHEN and CDR2 SYDVKM. Trimming stripped 8 bases from V and 7 bases from J, with 24 bases between. The CDR3 sequence is 16 residues long. For the CDR3, the DNA is TGTGCCAGCCACAAGATGGGAGACGTTGCAGTGAATGAGCAGTTCTTC. As protein: CASHKMGDVAVNEQFF.

The chain has TRBV30 and TRBJ1-5; possibly TRBD1 for D (6 bases). Germline V CDR1 and CDR2: GTSNPN, SVGIG (reference sequence). V lost 2 bases, J lost 12 bases, and 17 bases lay in between. CDR3 length: 13 residues. This CDR3 reads CAWSIEEWTDQHF. DNA for the CDR3: TGTGCCTGGAGTATTGAAGAGTGGACAGACCAGCATTTT.

This clone has more than one count but fewer than ten. This rearrangement joins TRBV7-9 to TRBJ1-5; possible D gene TRBD1, 6 bases. Trimming took 1 base from V and 8 from J, leaving 9 bases between them. The CDR3 has 13 amino acids. CDR1 and CDR2 (germline): SEHNR, FQNEAQ (reference sequence). CDR3 DNA: TGTGCCAGCAGCTTAGGCAGGGGCGAGCCCCAGCATTTT. Its translation is CASSLGRGEPQHF.

The chain employs TRBV14 and TRBJ1-5; 7 bases are shared with TRBD1. Per the germline V gene, CDR1 is SGHDN and CDR2 is FVKESK. Losses at the gene ends were 0 bases for V and 6 bases for J; bases not matched to a gene: 14. The CDR3 contains 18 residues. Written as DNA, the CDR3 is TGTGCCAGCAGCCAAGACTGGACAGGCGCCTTATACGGTCAGCCCCAGCATTTT. Residues: CASSQDWTGALYGQPQHF.

The chain couples TRBV5-1 to TRBJ2-3; 8 bases align to TRBD2. The junction had 9 bases not matched to a gene; V was cut back by 4 bases and J by 2 bases. The CDR3 totals 16 residues. Germline V lookup: CDR1 SGHRS, CDR2 YFSETQ. The CDR3 loop reads CASSPEGRGATDTQYF. The CDR3 DNA sequence: TGCGCCAGCAGCCCGGAGGGGCGGGGGGCCACAGATACGCAGTATTTT.

This chain links TRBV7-2 with TRBJ2-7; D gene ambiguous. The CDR3 is 15 residues long. V was cut by 1 base and J by 4 bases, with 14 bases left in between. Per the germline V gene, CDR1 is SGHTA and CDR2 is FQGNSA. CDR3 nucleotide sequence: TGTGCCAGCAGCTTAGAAGGAACGTCTGGTTACGAGCAGTACTTC. This codes for CASSLEGTSGYEQYF.

The rearrangement uses TRBV5-4 and TRBJ1-1; a possible D gene is TRBD1 (5 bases). The germline V gene has CDR1 SGHNT and CDR2 YYREEE (reference sequence). The CDR3 has 16 amino acids. V was clipped by 2 bases and J by 4 bases, with 18 bases between them. Written as DNA, the CDR3 is TGTGCCAGCAGCTTAAATATACTCAGGGACGCCACTGAAGCTTTCTTT. This encodes CASSLNILRDATEAFF.

The V gene is TRBV5-1, the J gene TRBJ2-6; no clear D. Per germline, CDR1 SGHRS and CDR2 YFSETQ. V lost 0 bases, J lost 3 bases, and 10 bases lay in between. This CDR3 region has 16 residues. DNA for the CDR3: TGCGCCAGCAGCTTGGGACCGAATATTGGGGCCAACGTCCTGACTTTC. It codes for CASSLGPNIGANVLTF.

This CDR3 is CASSDWRNTGELFF. CDR3 sequence (DNA): TGTGCCAGTAGTGACTGGAGGAACACCGGGGAGCTGTTTTTT. This sequence joins TRBV19 and TRBJ2-2; D remains unclear. This CDR3 has 14 residues. V gave up 5 bases and J gave up 1 base, with 8 bases separating them. Germline CDR1 LNHDA, CDR2 SQIVND (reference sequence).

This clone came up a few times. The chain combines TRBV27 with TRBJ2-2; D is possibly TRBD1 (6 bases). Germline CDR1 is MNHEY and CDR2 is SMNVEV (reference sequence). The CDR3 runs 14 residues. Trimming cost V 3 bases and J 7 bases, with 12 bases left between them. The CDR3 is CASSFKNRVGELFF. In nucleotides, the CDR3 is TGTGCCAGCAGTTTTAAGAACAGGGTCGGGGAGCTGTTTTTT.

V and J are TRBV13 and TRBJ2-1; 7 nucleotides agree with TRBD1. V was pared by 6 bases and J by 7 bases, with 18 bases of the junction left unmatched. Germline-derived CDR1 and CDR2 are PRHDT and FYEKMQ (reference sequence). The CDR3 is made up of 17 amino acids. The CDR3 sequence is CASSSSKGALGENEQFF. The CDR3 nucleotides read TGTGCCAGCAGTTCCTCGAAGGGGGCCCTGGGGGAGAATGAGCAGTTCTTC.

The chain carries TRBV7-2 and TRBJ2-1, with a weak D call TRBD2 (5 bases). Deletions cut 4 bases from V and 6 bases from J, with 10 bases between. Looked up from germline, CDR1 is SGHTA and CDR2 is FQGNSA. This CDR3 is built from 13 residues. Here the CDR3 reads CASSSSRGNEQFF. The CDR3 DNA is TGTGCCAGCAGCTCCAGCCGGGGCAATGAGCAGTTCTTC.

The rearrangement links TRBV10-3 to TRBJ1-2; possibly TRBD1 for D (6 bases). CDR1 and CDR2 (germline): ENHRY, SYGVKD. With 6 bases removed from V and 5 bases from J, the gap between germline ends came to 19 bases. This CDR3 is 15 amino acids long. CDR3 residues: CAIREPRGQQYGYTF. DNA for the CDR3: TGTGCCATCAGGGAACCCCGGGGGCAGCAATATGGCTACACCTTC.

This chain joins TRBV19 and TRBJ2-5; D unresolved. The CDR3 loop spans 16 amino acids. CDR1 and CDR2 from the germline V gene are LNHDA and SQIVND (reference sequence). V gave up 6 bases and J gave up 3 bases, with 20 bases separating them. This chain's CDR3 is CASRPGRAQLEETQYF. CDR3 sequence (DNA): TGTGCCAGTAGGCCCGGCCGAGCCCAACTTGAAGAGACCCAGTACTTC.

The gene calls are TRBV5-1 and TRBJ2-3; no reliable D call. The germline V gene has CDR1 SGHRS and CDR2 YFSETQ. V was pared by 3 bases and J by 0 bases, with 11 bases between. This CDR3 spans 15 amino acids. The CDR3 nucleotides read TGCGCCAGCAGCTCGGCTTCAAGGAGCACAGATACGCAGTATTTT. The encoded protein is CASSSASRSTDTQYF.

The CDR3 DNA is TGCGCCAGCAGCCAAGCCGGGACTAGCGGCTCCTACGAGCAGTACTTC. As protein: CASSQAGTSGSYEQYF. This chain uses TRBV4-1 with TRBJ2-7; 11 bases align to TRBD2. V gave up 1 base and J gave up 0 bases; unmatched junction bases: 2. This CDR3 has 16 amino acids. Germline CDR1 and CDR2: MGHRA and YSYEKL.

This clone was observed once. The rearrangement uses TRBV11-2 and TRBJ2-7; 9 positions agree with TRBD2. V was pared by 5 bases and J by 0 bases, with 8 bases of the junction left unmatched. The germline CDR1 and CDR2 sequences are SGHAT and FQNNGV. The CDR3 runs to 16 residues. The CDR3 sequence is CASSLQTSGSSYEQYF. The CDR3, as DNA: TGTGCCAGCAGCCTCCAGACTAGCGGTAGCTCCTACGAGCAGTACTTC.

The chain carries TRBV29-1 and TRBJ2-1, with 10 bases that match TRBD2. V dropped 5 bases and J dropped 7; count of bases not matched to a gene: 5. The CDR3 has 13 residues. The germline V gene encodes CDR1 SQVTM and CDR2 ANQGSEA. As DNA, the CDR3 is TGCAGCGTTAGCGGGGGGGCCAGTAATGAGCAGTTCTTC. Amino acids: CSVSGGASNEQFF.